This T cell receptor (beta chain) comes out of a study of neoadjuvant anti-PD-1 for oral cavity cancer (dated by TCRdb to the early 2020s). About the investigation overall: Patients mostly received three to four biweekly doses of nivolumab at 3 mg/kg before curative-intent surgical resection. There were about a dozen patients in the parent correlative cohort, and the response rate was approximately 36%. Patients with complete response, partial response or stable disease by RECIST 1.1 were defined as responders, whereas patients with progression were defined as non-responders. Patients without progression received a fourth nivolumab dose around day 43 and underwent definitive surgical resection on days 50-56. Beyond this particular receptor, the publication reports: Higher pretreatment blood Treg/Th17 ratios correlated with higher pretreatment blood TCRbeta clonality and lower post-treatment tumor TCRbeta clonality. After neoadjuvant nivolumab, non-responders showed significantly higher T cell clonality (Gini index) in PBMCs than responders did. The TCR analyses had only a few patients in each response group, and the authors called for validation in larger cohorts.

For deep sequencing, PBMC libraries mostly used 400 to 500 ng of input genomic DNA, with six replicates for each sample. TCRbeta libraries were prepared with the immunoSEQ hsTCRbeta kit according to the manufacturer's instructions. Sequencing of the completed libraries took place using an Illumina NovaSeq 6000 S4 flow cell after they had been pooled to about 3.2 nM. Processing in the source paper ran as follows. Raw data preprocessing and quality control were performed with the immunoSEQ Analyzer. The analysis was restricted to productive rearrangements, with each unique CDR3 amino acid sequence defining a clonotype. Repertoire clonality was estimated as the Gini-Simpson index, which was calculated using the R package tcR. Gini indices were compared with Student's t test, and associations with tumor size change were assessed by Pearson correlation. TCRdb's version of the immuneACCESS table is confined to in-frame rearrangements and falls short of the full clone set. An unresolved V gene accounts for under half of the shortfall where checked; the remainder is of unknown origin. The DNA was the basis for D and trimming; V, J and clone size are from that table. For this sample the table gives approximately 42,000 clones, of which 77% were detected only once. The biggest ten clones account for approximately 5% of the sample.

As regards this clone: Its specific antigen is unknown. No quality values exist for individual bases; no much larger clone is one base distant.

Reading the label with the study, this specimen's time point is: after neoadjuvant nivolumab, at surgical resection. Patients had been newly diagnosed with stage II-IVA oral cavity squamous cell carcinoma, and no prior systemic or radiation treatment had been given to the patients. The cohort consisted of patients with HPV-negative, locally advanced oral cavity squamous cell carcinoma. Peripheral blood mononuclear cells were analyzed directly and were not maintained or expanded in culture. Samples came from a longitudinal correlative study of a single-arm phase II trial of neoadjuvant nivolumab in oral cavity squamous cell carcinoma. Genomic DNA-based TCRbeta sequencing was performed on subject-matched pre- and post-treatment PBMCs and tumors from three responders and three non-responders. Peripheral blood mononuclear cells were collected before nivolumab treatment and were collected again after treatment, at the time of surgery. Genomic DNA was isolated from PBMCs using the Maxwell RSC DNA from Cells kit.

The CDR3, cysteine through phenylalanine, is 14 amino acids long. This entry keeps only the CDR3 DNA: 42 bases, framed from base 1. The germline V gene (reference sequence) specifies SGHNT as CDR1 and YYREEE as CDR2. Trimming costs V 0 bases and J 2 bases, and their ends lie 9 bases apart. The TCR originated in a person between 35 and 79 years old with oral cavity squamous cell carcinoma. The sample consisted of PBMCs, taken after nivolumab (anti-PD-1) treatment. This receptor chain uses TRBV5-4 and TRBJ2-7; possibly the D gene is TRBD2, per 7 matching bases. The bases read TGTGCCAGCAGCTTGGAGGGGGGGACCTACGAGCAGTACTTC. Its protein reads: CASSLEGGTYEQYF.